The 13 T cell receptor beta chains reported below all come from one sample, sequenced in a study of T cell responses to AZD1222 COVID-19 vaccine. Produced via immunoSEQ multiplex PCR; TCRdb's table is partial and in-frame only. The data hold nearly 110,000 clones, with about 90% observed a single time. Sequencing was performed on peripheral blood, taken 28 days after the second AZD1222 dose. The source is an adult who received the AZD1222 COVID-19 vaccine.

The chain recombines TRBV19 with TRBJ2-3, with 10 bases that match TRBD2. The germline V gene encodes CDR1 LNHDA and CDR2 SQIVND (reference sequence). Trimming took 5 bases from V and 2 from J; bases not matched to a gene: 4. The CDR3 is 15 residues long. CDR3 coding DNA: TGTGCCAGTAGTTACGGACTAGCGGACACAGATACGCAGTATTTT. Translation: CASSYGLADTDTQYF.

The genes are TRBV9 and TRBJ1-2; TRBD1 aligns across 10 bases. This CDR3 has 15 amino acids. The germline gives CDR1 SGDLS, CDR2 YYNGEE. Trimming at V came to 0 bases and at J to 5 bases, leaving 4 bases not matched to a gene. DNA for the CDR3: TGTGCCAGCAGCGTAGGGGGACAGGGGCGGTATGGCTACACCTTC. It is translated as CASSVGGQGRYGYTF.

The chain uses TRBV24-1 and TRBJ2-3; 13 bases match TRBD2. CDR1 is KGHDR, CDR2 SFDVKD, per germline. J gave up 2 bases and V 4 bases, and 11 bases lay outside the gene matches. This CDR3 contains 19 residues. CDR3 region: CATSDPGTSGDPLTDTQYF. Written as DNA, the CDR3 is TGTGCCACCAGTGACCCCGGGACTAGCGGGGACCCTCTCACAGATACGCAGTATTTT.

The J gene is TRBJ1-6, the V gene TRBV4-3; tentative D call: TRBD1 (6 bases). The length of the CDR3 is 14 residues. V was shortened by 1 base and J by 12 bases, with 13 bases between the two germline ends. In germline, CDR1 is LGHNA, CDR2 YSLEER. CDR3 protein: CASSQGPGEVPLHF. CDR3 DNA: TGCGCCAGCAGCCAAGGGCCAGGGGAGGTACCCCTCCACTTT.

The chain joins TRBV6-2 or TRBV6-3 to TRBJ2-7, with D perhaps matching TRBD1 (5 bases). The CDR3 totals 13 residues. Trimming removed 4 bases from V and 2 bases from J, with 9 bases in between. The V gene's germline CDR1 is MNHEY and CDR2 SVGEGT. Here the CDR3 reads CASSSQTAYEQYF. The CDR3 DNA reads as TGTGCCAGCAGTTCCCAGACAGCCTACGAGCAGTACTTC.

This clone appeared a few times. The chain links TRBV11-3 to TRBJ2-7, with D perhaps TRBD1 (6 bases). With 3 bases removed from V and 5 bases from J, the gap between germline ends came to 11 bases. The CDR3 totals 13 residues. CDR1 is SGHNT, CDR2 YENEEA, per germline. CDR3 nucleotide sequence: TGTGCCAGCAGCTTGGTACAGGGAAACGAGCAGTACTTC. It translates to CASSLVQGNEQYF. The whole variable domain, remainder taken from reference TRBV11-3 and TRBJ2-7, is EAGVVQSPRYKIIEKKQPVAFWCNPISGHNTLYWYLQNLGQGPELLIRYENEEAVDDSQLPKDRFSAERLKGVDSTLKIQPAELGDSAVYLCASSLVQGNEQYFGPGTRLTVT.

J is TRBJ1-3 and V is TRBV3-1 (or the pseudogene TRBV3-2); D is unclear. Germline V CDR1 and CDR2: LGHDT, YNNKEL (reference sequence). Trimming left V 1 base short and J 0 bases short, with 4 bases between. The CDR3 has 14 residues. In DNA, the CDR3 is TGTGCCAGCAGCCAAGGTTCCTCTGGAAACACCATATATTTT. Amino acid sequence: CASSQGSSGNTIYF.

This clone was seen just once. This CDR3 is CASSIGVGVTDTQYF. The CDR3, as DNA: TGTGCCAGTAGTATAGGAGTGGGGGTAACAGATACGCAGTATTTT. This chain links TRBV19 with TRBJ2-3; the D call may be TRBD1 or TRBD2 (5 bases each). The CDR3 runs to 15 residues. Germline values: CDR1 LNHDA, CDR2 SQIVND (reference sequence). The ends were cut back, 1 base at V and 3 bases at J, with 11 bases in the middle.

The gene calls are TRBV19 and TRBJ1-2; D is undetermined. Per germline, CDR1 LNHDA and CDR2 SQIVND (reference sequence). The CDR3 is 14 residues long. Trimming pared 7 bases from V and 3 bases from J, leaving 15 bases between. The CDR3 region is CASKGGPADYGYTF. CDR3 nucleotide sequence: TGTGCCAGTAAAGGTGGTCCAGCAGACTATGGCTACACCTTC.

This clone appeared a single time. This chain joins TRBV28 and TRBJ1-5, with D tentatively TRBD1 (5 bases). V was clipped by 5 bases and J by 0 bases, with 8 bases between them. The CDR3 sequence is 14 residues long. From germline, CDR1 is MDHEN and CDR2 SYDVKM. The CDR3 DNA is TGTGCCAGCAGTCGGGGGTATAGCAATCAGCCCCAGCATTTT. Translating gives CASSRGYSNQPQHF.

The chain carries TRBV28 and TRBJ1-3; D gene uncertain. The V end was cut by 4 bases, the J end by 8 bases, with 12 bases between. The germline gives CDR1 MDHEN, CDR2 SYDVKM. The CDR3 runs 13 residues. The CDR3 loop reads CASSSDRADTIYF. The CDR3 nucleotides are TGTGCCAGCAGTTCGGACCGTGCCGACACCATATATTTT. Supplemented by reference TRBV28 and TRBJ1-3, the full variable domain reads DVKVTQSSRYLVKRTGEKVFLECVQDMDHENMFWYRQDPGLGLRLIYFSYDVKMKEKGDIPEGYSVSREKKERFSLILESASTNQTSMYLCASSSDRADTIYFGEGSWLTVV.

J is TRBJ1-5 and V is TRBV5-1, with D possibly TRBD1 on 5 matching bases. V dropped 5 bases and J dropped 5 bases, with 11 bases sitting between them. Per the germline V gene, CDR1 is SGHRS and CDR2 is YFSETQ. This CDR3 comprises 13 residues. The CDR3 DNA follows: TGCGCCAGCAGGCCCGACAGAGATCAGCCCCAGCATTTT. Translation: CASRPDRDQPQHF. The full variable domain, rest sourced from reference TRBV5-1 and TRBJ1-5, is KAGVTQTPRYLIKTRGQQVTLSCSPISGHRSVSWYQQTPGQGLQFLFEYFSETQRNKGNFPGRFSGRQFSNSRSEMNVSTLELGDSALYLCASRPDRDQPQHFGDGTRLSIL.

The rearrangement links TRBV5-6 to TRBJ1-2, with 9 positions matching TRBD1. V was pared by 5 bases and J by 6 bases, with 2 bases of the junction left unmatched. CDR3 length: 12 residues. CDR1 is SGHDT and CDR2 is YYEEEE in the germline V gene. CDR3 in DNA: TGTGCCAGCAGTTGGGACAGGGATGGCTACACCTTC. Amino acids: CASSWDRDGYTF.